Below are 20 T cell receptor beta chains sequenced from a single sample in a study of T cells after posttransplantation cyclophosphamide. Cyclophosphamide on days +3 and +4 followed busulfan-fludarabine conditioning and a marrow graft. The protocol was immunoSEQ multiplex PCR, while the TCRdb copy is restricted to in-frame clones and leaves out a portion. The sample has about 6,700 clones, 81% seen once. The source was PBMCs, collected after allogeneic stem cell transplant with posttransplant cyclophosphamide. The receptors come from a female patient aged 50 to 65 who received an allogeneic stem cell transplant from a related donor, was CMV-positive, and had no GVHD. Some T cells may be graft donor cells.

This clone was found a few times. V is TRBV28 and J is TRBJ2-7; D is ambiguous. Trimming removed 6 bases from V and 6 bases from J, with 15 bases in between. This CDR3 spans 13 amino acids. Germline CDR1 MDHEN, CDR2 SYDVKM. The CDR3 protein is CASSPRAPGEQYF. Written as DNA, the CDR3 is TGTGCCAGCAGCCCCCGCGCTCCGGGCGAGCAGTACTTC.

The J gene is TRBJ2-7, the V gene TRBV6-1; TRBD1 might be the D (6 bases). CDR1 is MNHNS and CDR2 is SASEGT in the germline V gene. The CDR3 totals 14 residues. V lost 6 bases, J lost 6 bases, and 18 bases lay in between. In DNA, the CDR3 is TGTGCCAGCAGAACCTCCAGGGGAATGGGCGAGCAGTACTTC. Translating it yields CASRTSRGMGEQYF.

V usage is TRBV7-9 and J usage is TRBJ1-2; a possible D gene is TRBD1 (5 bases). The germline gives CDR1 SEHNR, CDR2 FQNEAQ (reference sequence). Trimming left V 3 bases short and J 3 bases short, with 11 bases between. The CDR3 has 14 amino acids. CDR3 loop: CASSFPGEDYGYTF. CDR3 nucleotides: TGTGCCAGCAGCTTCCCGGGGGAGGACTATGGCTACACCTTC.

The rearrangement uses TRBV27 and TRBJ2-1; D gene ambiguous. The V and J ends lost 0 bases and 9 bases respectively, with 18 bases between them. The CDR3 loop spans 16 amino acids. Germline V gene lookup returns CDR1 MNHEY and CDR2 SMNVEV (reference sequence). The CDR3 loop reads CASSLSETPQLSEQFF. In DNA form, the CDR3 reads TGTGCCAGCAGTTTATCGGAGACCCCCCAACTATCTGAGCAGTTCTTC.

The genes are TRBV2 and TRBJ1-1, with unresolved D. Germline V gene lookup returns CDR1 SNHLY and CDR2 FYNNEI. V lost 6 bases and J 5 bases, leaving 7 bases between the germline ends. The CDR3 is made up of 11 amino acids. The CDR3 loop reads CASSEPTEAFF. The CDR3 DNA follows: TGTGCCAGCAGCGAGCCTACTGAAGCTTTCTTT.

The chain is built from TRBV28 and TRBJ2-3; D is ambiguous. The V end lost 6 bases, the J end lost 3 bases, and 13 bases lay between the germline ends. Germline CDR1 reads MDHEN; CDR2 reads SYDVKM. There are 14 residues in the CDR3. The chain's CDR3 is CASSPPSRTDTQYF. CDR3 DNA sequence: TGTGCCAGCAGCCCCCCGTCTCGGACAGATACGCAGTATTTT.

The chain uses TRBV5-1 and TRBJ1-1; tentative D call: TRBD1 (5 bases). V lost 0 bases to trimming and J lost 0 bases, with 9 bases between them. The CDR3 contains 15 residues. In germline, CDR1 is SGHRS, CDR2 YFSETQ. CDR3 sequence (DNA): TGCGCCAGCAGCTTGGCCGCGGGGCTGAACACTGAAGCTTTCTTT. As protein: CASSLAAGLNTEAFF.

CDR3 region: CASSSLGGGGNQPQHF. The CDR3 nucleotides are TGTGCCAGCAGCTCCTTGGGGGGTGGCGGCAATCAGCCCCAGCATTTT. The V call is TRBV5-6, the J call TRBJ1-5, with D possibly TRBD1 on 5 matching bases. Germline assignment: CDR1 SGHDT and CDR2 YYEEEE. Trimming removed 3 bases at V and 2 bases at J, with 15 bases between. The CDR3 loop spans 16 amino acids.

This rearrangement joins TRBV7-2 to TRBJ1-4, with 7 bases that match TRBD1. The CDR3 spans 17 residues. Germline CDR1 reads SGHTA; CDR2 reads FQGNSA. Unmatched junction bases numbered 9, after V lost 4 bases and J lost 1 base. This chain's CDR3 is CASSSTRQGRTNEKLFF. Here the CDR3 DNA reads TGTGCCAGCAGCTCCACTAGACAGGGCCGAACTAATGAAAAACTGTTTTTT.

V usage is TRBV25-1 and J usage is TRBJ1-2; no definite D call. V lost 3 bases and J lost 7, with 6 bases in between. The CDR3 is 11 amino acids. Germline values: CDR1 MGHDK, CDR2 SYGVNS. CDR3 sequence reads: CASSDSSGYTF. The CDR3 DNA follows: TGTGCCAGCAGTGACTCGTCTGGCTACACCTTC.

The chain links TRBV15 to TRBJ1-1, with 10 bases that match TRBD1. The CDR3 length is 14 residues. The V gene end was trimmed by 7 bases and the J gene end by 5 bases; junction bases not matched to a gene: 7. From germline, CDR1 is LNHNV and CDR2 YYDKDF (reference sequence). The CDR3 bases are TGTGCCACCAACGACAGGGGGCTGGAGACTGAAGCTTTCTTT. Amino acid sequence: CATNDRGLETEAFF.

In its sample, this clone was seen once. The chain links TRBV6-1 to TRBJ2-3, with D hard to call. This CDR3 is built from 15 residues. Germline-derived CDR1 and CDR2 are MNHNS and SASEGT. V lost 7 bases and J 2 bases, leaving 16 bases between the germline ends. The CDR3: CASTSFREYTDTQYF. The CDR3 nucleotides read TGTGCCAGCACCTCCTTCCGAGAATACACAGATACGCAGTATTTT.

This chain uses TRBV9 with TRBJ1-4; tentatively, D is TRBD1 (6 bases). The germline V gene has CDR1 SGDLS and CDR2 YYNGEE. Trimming shortened V by 0 bases and J by 8 bases, and 11 bases separated the two germline ends. The CDR3 spans 14 residues. In nucleotides, the CDR3 is TGTGCCAGCAGCGTAGGGGGGCCTCGGGAAAAACTGTTTTTT. Translation gives CASSVGGPREKLFF.

This rearrangement joins TRBV6-5 to TRBJ2-5, with TRBD1 matching over 9 bases. Germline V gene sequence: CDR1 MNHEY, CDR2 SVGAGI. The ends lost 6 bases at V and 4 bases at J; junction bases unmatched: 6. The CDR3 runs to 14 residues. The CDR3 region has the DNA TGTGCCAGCAGGATACCGGGACAGGGAGAGACCCAGTACTTC. Protein product: CASRIPGQGETQYF.

The gene calls are TRBV10-3 and TRBJ1-1, with D perhaps matching TRBD1 (6 bases). The CDR3 is 14 residues long. From germline, CDR1 is ENHRY and CDR2 SYGVKD. Trimming pared 3 bases from V and 0 bases from J, leaving 8 bases between. CDR3 sequence (DNA): TGTGCCATCAGTGAAGGGGGATTGAACACTGAAGCTTTCTTT. This codes for CAISEGGLNTEAFF.

The rearrangement uses TRBV2 and TRBJ1-2; D is ambiguous. The ends were cut back, 0 bases at V and 6 bases at J, with 17 bases in the middle. The germline V gene encodes CDR1 SNHLY and CDR2 FYNNEI. CDR3 size: 16 residues. The CDR3 nucleotides are TGTGCCAGCAGTGAAGCGCGAAGCAGGATAGGTAATGGCTACACCTTC. Its translation: CASSEARSRIGNGYTF.

The chain links TRBV15 to TRBJ1-5; no firm D call. The germline V and J ends were trimmed by 9 bases and 4 bases, with 10 bases remaining between them. Per the germline V gene, CDR1 is LNHNV and CDR2 is YYDKDF (reference sequence). This CDR3 contains 12 residues. The chain's CDR3 is CATREGNQPQHF. The CDR3 region has the DNA TGTGCCACGAGGGAGGGAAATCAGCCCCAGCATTTT.

The chain links TRBV5-1 to TRBJ2-1; maybe TRBD1 (6 bases). The CDR3 spans 13 residues. Germline V lookup: CDR1 SGHRS, CDR2 YFSETQ. V lost 4 bases and J lost 8, with 13 bases in between. The CDR3 spells CASSPAGGDEQFF. The CDR3 nucleotides are TGCGCCAGCAGCCCTGCTGGGGGCGATGAGCAGTTCTTC.

The rearrangement uses TRBV9 and TRBJ2-3, with D maybe TRBD1 (6 bases). Germline V gene sequence: CDR1 SGDLS, CDR2 YYNGEE. The CDR3 spans 15 residues. V was cut by 3 bases and J by 2 bases, with 13 bases left in between. For the CDR3, the DNA is TGTGCCAGCAGCGACCGGGACATGTTCACAGATACGCAGTATTTT. Its protein is CASSDRDMFTDTQYF.

The chain recombines TRBV6-5 with TRBJ1-2; the D is unclear. Germline assignment: CDR1 MNHEY and CDR2 SVGAGI. Trimming removed 6 bases from V and 3 bases from J, with 11 bases in between. This CDR3 region has 13 residues. DNA for the CDR3: TGTGCCAGCAGCCAACAGATAGACTATGGCTACACCTTC. It codes for CASSQQIDYGYTF.